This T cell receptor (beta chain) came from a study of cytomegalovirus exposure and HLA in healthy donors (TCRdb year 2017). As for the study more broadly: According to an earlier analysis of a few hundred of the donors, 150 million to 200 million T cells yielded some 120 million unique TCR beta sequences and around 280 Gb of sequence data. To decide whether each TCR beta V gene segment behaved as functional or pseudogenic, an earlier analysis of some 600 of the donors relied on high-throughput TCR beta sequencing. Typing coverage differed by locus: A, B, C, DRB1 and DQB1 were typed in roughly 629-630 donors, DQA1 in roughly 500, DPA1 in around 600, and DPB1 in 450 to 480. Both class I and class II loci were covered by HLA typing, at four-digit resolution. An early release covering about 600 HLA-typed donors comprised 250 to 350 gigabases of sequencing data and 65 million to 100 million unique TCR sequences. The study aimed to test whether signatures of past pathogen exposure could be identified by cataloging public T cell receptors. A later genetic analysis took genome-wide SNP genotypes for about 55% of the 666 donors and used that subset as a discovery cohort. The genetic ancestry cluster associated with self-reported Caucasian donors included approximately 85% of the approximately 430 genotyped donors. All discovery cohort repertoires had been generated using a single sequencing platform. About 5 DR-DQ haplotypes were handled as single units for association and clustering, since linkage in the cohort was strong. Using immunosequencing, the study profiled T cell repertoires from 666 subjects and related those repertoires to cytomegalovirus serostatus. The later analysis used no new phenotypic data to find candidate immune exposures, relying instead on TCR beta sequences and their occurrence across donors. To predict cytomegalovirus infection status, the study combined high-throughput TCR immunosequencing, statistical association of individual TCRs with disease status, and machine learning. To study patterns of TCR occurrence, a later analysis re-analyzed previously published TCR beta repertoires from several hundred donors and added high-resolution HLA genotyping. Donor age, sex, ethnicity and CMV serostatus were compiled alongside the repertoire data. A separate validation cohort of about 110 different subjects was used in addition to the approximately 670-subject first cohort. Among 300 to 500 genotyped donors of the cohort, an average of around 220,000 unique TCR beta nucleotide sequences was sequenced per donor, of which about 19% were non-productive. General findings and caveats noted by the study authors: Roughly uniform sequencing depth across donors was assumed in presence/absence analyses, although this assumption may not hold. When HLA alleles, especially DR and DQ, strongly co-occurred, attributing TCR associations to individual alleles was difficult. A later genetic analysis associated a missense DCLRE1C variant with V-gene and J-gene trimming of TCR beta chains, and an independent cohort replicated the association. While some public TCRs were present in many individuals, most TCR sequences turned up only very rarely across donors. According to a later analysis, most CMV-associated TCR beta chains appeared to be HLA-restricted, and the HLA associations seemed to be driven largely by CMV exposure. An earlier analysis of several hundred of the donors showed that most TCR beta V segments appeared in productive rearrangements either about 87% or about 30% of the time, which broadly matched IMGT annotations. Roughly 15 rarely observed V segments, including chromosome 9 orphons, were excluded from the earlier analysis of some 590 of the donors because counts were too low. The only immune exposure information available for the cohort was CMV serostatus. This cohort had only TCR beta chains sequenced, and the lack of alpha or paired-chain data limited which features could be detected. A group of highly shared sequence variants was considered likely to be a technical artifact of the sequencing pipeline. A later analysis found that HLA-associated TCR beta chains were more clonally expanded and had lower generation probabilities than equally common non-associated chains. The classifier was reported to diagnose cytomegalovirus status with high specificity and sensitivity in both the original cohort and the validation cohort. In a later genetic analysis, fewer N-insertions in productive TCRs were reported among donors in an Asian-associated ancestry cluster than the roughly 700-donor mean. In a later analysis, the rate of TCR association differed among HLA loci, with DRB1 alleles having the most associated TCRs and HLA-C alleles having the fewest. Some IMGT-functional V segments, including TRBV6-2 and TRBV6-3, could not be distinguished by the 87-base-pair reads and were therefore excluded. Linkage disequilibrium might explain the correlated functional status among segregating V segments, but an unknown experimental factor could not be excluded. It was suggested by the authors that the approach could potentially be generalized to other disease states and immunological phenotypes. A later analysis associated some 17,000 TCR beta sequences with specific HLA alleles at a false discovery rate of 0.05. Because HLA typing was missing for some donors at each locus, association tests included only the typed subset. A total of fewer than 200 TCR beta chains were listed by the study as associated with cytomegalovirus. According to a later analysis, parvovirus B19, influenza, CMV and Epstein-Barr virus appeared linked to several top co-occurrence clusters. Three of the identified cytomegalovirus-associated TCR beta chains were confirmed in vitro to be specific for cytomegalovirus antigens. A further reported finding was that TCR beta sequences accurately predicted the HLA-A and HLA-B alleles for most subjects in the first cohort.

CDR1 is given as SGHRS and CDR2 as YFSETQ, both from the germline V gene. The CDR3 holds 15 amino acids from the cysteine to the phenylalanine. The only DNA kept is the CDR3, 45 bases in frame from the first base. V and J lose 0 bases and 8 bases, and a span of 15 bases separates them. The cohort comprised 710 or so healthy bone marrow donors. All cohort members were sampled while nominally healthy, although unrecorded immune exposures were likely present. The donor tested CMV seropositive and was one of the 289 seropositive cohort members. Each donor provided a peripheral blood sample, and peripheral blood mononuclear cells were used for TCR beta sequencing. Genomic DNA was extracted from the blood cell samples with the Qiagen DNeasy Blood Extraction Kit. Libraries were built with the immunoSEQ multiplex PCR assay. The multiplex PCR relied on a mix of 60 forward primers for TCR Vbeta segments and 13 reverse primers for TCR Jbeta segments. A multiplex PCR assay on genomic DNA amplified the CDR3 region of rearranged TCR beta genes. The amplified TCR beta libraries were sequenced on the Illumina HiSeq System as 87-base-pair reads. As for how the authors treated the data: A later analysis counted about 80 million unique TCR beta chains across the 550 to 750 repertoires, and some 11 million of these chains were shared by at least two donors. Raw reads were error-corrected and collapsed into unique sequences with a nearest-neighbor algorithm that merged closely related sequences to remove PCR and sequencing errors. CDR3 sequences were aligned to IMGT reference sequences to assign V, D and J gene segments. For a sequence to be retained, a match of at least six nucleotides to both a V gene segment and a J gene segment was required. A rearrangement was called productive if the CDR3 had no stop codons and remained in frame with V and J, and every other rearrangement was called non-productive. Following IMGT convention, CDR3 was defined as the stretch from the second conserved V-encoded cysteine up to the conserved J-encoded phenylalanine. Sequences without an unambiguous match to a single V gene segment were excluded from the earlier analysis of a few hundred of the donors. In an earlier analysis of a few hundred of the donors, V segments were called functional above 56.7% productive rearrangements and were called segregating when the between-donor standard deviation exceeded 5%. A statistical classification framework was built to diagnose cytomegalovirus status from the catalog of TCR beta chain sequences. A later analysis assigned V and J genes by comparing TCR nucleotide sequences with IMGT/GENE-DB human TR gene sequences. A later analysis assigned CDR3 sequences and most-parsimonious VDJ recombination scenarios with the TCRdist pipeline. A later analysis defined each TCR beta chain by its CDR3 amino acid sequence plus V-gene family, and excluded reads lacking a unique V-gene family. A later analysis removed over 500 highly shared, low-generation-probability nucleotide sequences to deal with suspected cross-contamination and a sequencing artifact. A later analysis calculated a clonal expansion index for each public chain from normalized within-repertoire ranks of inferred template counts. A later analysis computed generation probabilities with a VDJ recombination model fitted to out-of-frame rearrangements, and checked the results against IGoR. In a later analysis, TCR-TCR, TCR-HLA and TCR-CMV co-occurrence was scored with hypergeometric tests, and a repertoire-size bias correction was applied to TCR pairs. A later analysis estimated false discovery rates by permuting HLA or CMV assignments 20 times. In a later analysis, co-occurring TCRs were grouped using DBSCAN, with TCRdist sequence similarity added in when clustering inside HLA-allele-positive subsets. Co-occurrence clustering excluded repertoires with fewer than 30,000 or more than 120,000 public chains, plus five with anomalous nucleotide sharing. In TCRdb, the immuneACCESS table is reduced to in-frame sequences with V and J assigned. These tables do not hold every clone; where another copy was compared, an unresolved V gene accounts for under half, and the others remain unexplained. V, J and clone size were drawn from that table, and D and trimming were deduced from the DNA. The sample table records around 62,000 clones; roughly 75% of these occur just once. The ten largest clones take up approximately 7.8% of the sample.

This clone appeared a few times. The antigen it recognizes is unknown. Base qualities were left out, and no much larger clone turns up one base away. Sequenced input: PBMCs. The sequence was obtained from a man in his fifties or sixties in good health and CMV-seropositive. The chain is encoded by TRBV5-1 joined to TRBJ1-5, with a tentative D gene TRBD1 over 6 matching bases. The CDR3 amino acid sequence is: CASSLGPGVSEPQHF. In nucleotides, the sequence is TGCGCCAGCAGCTTGGGGCCAGGGGTGTCGGAGCCCCAGCATTTT.